This T cell receptor (beta chain) was profiled in a study of T cells in Graves' hyperthyroidism and ophthalmopathy. Study-level results: In blood, most of the thyroid clonotypes expanded above 0.001 were also present.

TCR beta CDR3 region amplification was performed from RNA transcripts. The HTBI primer set was used in a first-round RT-PCR of the TCR CDR3. TCRdb analysed the multiplex PCR reads with MiXCR anew, one entry per CDR3 protein. The sample lists some 560,000 distinct CDR3 sequences, around 15% occurring once. Germline CDR1 and CDR2: SGHAT and FQNNGV. The CDR3 is 15 residues long. With 6 bases clipped from V and 2 bases from J, the junction kept 6 bases outside the gene matches. About this clonotype: The antigen remains unidentified.

The hyperthyroidism patients had all been newly diagnosed, and their disease duration was under 2 months. Their ages ranged from 18 to 65 years. Patients showing uncontrolled infection, other autoimmune disease, pregnancy or lactation were ineligible. This clonotype was obtained from a woman in her 40s with Graves' hyperthyroidism. The chain joins TRBV11-2 to TRBJ2-1; 8 bases line up with TRBD1. Material for sequencing was blood. The CDR3 DNA is TGTGCCAGCAGTCGAAGACAGGGGACCTACAATGAGCAGTTCTTC. Its translation is CASSRRQGTYNEQFF. Filled out from reference TRBV11-2 and TRBJ2-1, the complete variable domain reads EAGVAQSPRYKIIEKRQSVAFWCNPISGHATLYWYQQILGQGPKLLIQFQNNGVVDDSQLPKDRFSAERLKGVDSTLKIQPAKLEDSAVYLCASSRRQGTYNEQFFGPGTRLTVL.